This T cell receptor beta chain was sequenced for a study of shared clonotypes between healthy human individuals. The CDR3 length is 14 residues. CDR1 is GTSNPN and CDR2 is SVGIG in the germline V gene (reference sequence). Points from the study as a whole: The donor pool, a small one, limited the genetic and exposure-history diversity represented.

Clones were read by immunoSEQ multiplex PCR, and TCRdb kept only the in-frame ones, dropping some. Here the sample spans around 2.1 million clones, approximately 95% being singletons. A note on this clone: Its target is unknown. One junction end disagrees with the germline gene, perhaps due to a read error. This sample also contains other DNA sequences that code for the same CDR3.

The TCR originated in a man aged 18-30 years in good health. The V and J genes are TRBV30 and TRBJ1-1, with D possibly matching TRBD1 (5 bases). The specimen sequenced was naive CD4+ T cells sorted from blood. Subset given: CD45RA+ positively selected. Here the CDR3 reads CAWSSQGGITEAFF. For the CDR3, the DNA is TGTGCCTGGAGTAGTCAGGGAGGGATCACTGAAGCCTTCTTT.